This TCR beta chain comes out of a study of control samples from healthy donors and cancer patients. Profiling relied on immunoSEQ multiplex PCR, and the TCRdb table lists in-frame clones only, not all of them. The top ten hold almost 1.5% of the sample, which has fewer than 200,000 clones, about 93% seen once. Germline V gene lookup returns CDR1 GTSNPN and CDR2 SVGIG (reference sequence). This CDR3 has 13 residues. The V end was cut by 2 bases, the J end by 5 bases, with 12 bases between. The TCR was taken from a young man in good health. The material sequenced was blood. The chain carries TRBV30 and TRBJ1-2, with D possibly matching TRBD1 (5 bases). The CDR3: CAWSSGPYYGYTF. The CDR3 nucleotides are TGTGCCTGGAGTTCGGGGCCGTATTATGGCTACACCTTC.